The TCR beta chain described here comes from a study of early T cells in non-severe SARS-CoV-2 infection. CDR1 and CDR2 (germline): DFQATT, SNEGSKA (reference sequence). The CDR3 contains 13 residues. Trimming took off 6 bases at V and 7 bases at J, with 18 bases between the two ends. In the library, individual cDNA molecules carried attached unique molecular identifiers. Using its own MiXCR run on the 5' RACE reads, TCRdb lists one record per CDR3 protein. The data hold about 55,000 distinct CDR3 sequences, with under 15% observed a single time. This specimen was whole blood, taken at baseline. The chain carries TRBV20-1 and TRBJ1-1, with D possibly TRBD1 on 6 matching bases. The receptor was derived from an adult who was a healthcare worker with PCR-confirmed SARS-CoV-2 infection or an uninfected control (not recorded which). The CDR3 loop is CSAPGDGFIEAFF. CDR3 DNA sequence: TGCAGTGCCCCAGGGGATGGGTTTATTGAAGCTTTCTTT.